This is a list of T cell receptor beta chains from one sample in a study of OX40 agonist ivuxolimab in advanced cancers. Profiled with immunoSEQ multiplex PCR; TCRdb holds only in-frame clones, not every one. The sample contains some 94,000 clones, roughly 95% of which appear only once. The sequences come from CD4+ or CD8+ T cells sorted from blood, collected in a trial of the OX40 agonist ivuxolimab. These receptors all come from an adult with an advanced solid tumor such as melanoma, head and neck, liver or kidney cancer. CDR3s include the opening cysteine and the closing phenylalanine or tryptophan. A D gene is named only where the DNA matches it firmly. Clone size appears in some rows only: once, few, many, or a class for an expanded clone.

>TRBV6-1|.|TRBD2|TRBJ2-1
CASIAGNEQFF
TGTGCCAGCATAGCGGGCAATGAGCAGTTCTTC
>TRBV7-3|.|TRBD1|TRBJ1-5
CASSSYPQGQGNQPQHF
TGTGCCAGCAGCTCGTACCCGCAAGGACAGGGCAATCAGCCCCAGCATTTT
>TRBV6-6|.|.|TRBJ1-1
CASSYKGNTEAFF
TGTGCCAGCAGTTATAAGGGGAACACTGAAGCTTTCTTT
>TRBV4-1|.|TRBD2|TRBJ2-2
CASSQSGDNTGELFF
TGCGCCAGCAGCCAAAGCGGGGACAACACCGGGGAGCTGTTTTTT
>TRBV4-2|.|.|TRBJ2-7
CASSQEGGRVYEQYF
TGTGCCAGCAGCCAAGAGGGGGGGCGGGTCTACGAGCAGTACTTC
>TRBV4-2|.|TRBD2|TRBJ2-1
CASSQGLAVGNEQFF
TGTGCCAGCAGCCAAGGACTAGCGGTGGGGAATGAGCAGTTCTTC
>TRBV28|.|.|TRBJ2-1
CATGLALYNEQFF
TGTGCCACCGGGCTTGCGTTGTACAATGAGCAGTTCTTC
>TRBV29-1|.|TRBD1|TRBJ1-1
CSVEESRDRENTEAFF
TGCAGCGTTGAAGAGTCCCGCGACAGGGAGAACACTGAAGCTTTCTTT
>TRBV27|.|TRBD2|TRBJ2-1
CASSLPTSGNDEQFF
TGTGCCAGCAGTTTGCCGACTAGCGGGAATGATGAGCAGTTCTTC
>TRBV5-1|.|.|TRBJ2-3
CASSPHGTDTQYF
TGCGCCAGCAGCCCCCATGGGACAGATACGCAGTATTTT
>TRBV7-7|once|TRBD1|TRBJ2-5
CASSLGTGGQETQYF
TGTGCCAGCAGCTTAGGGACAGGCGGGCAAGAGACCCAGTACTTC
>TRBV27|.|TRBD2|TRBJ2-7
CASSSLAGGLYEQYF
TGTGCCAGCAGTTCGCTAGCGGGGGGGCTTTACGAGCAGTACTTC
>TRBV19|once|TRBD1|TRBJ2-2
CASLITDRGSTGELFF
TGTGCCAGTCTAATCACTGACAGGGGGAGTACCGGGGAGCTGTTTTTT
>TRBV9|.|TRBD1|TRBJ1-2
CASSVQTGDPYGYTF
TGTGCCAGCAGCGTCCAGACAGGGGATCCCTATGGCTACACCTTC
>TRBV19|few|.|TRBJ1-2
CASSIEGISPYGYTF
TGTGCCAGTAGTATCGAAGGGATATCGCCATATGGCTACACCTTC
>TRBV4-1|.|TRBD1|TRBJ1-6
CASSQDFVQGNSPLHF
TGCGCCAGCAGCCAAGATTTCGTACAGGGGAATTCACCCCTCCACTTT
>TRBV7-8|once|.|TRBJ2-7
CASSFSGTIYEQYF
TGTGCCAGCAGCTTTTCCGGGACGATCTACGAGCAGTACTTC
>TRBV27|.|.|TRBJ2-1
CASSLSLSNEQFF
TGTGCCAGCAGTTTATCGTTGAGCAATGAGCAGTTCTTC
>TRBV27|.|.|TRBJ1-5
CASSLSGVGQPQHF
TGTGCCAGCAGTTTATCGGGGGTGGGCCAGCCCCAGCATTTT
>TRBV27|.|.|TRBJ1-1
CASKWEGMNTEAFF
TGTGCCAGCAAATGGGAGGGGATGAACACTGAAGCTTTCTTT
>TRBV2|.|TRBD2|TRBJ2-1
CASSASGSSNEQFF
TGTGCCAGCAGTGCTAGCGGGAGTAGCAATGAGCAGTTCTTC
>TRBV29-1|.|TRBD2|TRBJ2-5
CSVEVIGLAEETQYF
TGCAGCGTTGAAGTCATAGGCCTAGCGGAAGAGACCCAGTACTTC
>TRBV7-9|.|TRBD2|TRBJ2-7
CASSFGTRTYEQYF
TGTGCCAGCAGCTTCGGGACTAGGACCTACGAGCAGTACTTC
>TRBV7-6|.|.|TRBJ2-2
CASSASGSGELFF
TGTGCCAGCAGCGCCAGTGGCTCCGGGGAGCTGTTTTTT
>TRBV21-1|.|.|TRBJ2-2
CASSHPGQNTGELFF
TGTGCCAGCAGCCATCCGGGACAGAACACCGGGGAGCTGTTTTTT
>TRBV6-1|.|.|TRBJ2-1
CASSHGTYNEQFF
TGTGCCAGCAGTCACGGGACCTACAATGAGCAGTTCTTC
>TRBV2|.|TRBD1|TRBJ2-2
CASSDGQDMNTGELFF
TGTGCCAGCAGTGATGGACAGGACATGAACACCGGGGAGCTGTTTTTT
>TRBV6-1|.|.|TRBJ1-1
CASIATPGTEAFF
TGTGCCAGCATCGCGACGCCAGGCACTGAAGCTTTCTTT
>TRBV9|.|.|TRBJ2-3
CASKTGGGTDTQYF
TGTGCCAGCAAGACGGGGGGCGGTACAGATACGCAGTATTTT
>TRBV9|once|.|TRBJ2-7
CASSVGSQANEQYF
TGTGCCAGCAGCGTAGGGTCCCAAGCCAACGAGCAGTACTTC
>TRBV27|.|.|TRBJ2-1
CASSSDYSYVQQFF
TGTGCCAGCAGTTCGGACTATTCTTACGTTCAGCAGTTCTTC